This is a list of T cell receptor beta chains from one sample in a study of tumor and adjacent non-tumor tissue in lung cancer. A single record per CDR3 protein comes from TCRdb applying MiXCR to the multiplex PCR reads. The sample lists 200,000 to 250,000 distinct CDR3 sequences, 70% to 75% seen once, with 20% to 25% in the top ten. Input material: lung tumor tissue. These receptors all come from a man in his sixties with non-small cell lung cancer. The CDR3 runs from the conserved cysteine through the conserved F or W. The order of the fields is V gene, D gene, clone size, J gene, CDR3 protein, CDR3 DNA. The D gene is left open where the match is weak. Size is stated for part of the rows, as once, few or many counts, or as a class when the clone is expanded.

v_call: TRBV20-1
d_call: NA
clone_size: NA
j_call: TRBJ2-1
cdr3_aa: CSVLGGVYNEQFF
cdr3_nt: TGCAGTGTCCTAGGGGGGGTCTACAATGAGCAGTTCTTC

v_call: TRBV11-3
d_call: NA
clone_size: NA
j_call: TRBJ2-1
cdr3_aa: CASDTCGTRMHNEQFF
cdr3_nt: TGTGCCAGCGACACGTGCGGGACTCGTATGCACAATGAGCAGTTCTTC

v_call: TRBV4-1
d_call: NA
clone_size: NA
j_call: TRBJ1-2
cdr3_aa: CASNQDLQTRGYTF
cdr3_nt: TGCGCCAGCAACCAAGATCTCCAGACGAGAGGCTACACCTTC

v_call: TRBV20-1
d_call: NA
clone_size: NA
j_call: TRBJ2-3
cdr3_aa: CSARDTIGIDTQYF
cdr3_nt: TGCAGTGCTAGAGATACAATAGGCATAGATACGCAGTATTTT

v_call: TRBV13
d_call: NA
clone_size: few
j_call: TRBJ2-1
cdr3_aa: CASSANTRVSYNEQFF
cdr3_nt: TGTGCCAGCAGCGCAAACACGAGGGTTTCCTACAATGAGCAGTTCTTC

v_call: TRBV20-1
d_call: NA
clone_size: NA
j_call: TRBJ2-5
cdr3_aa: CSAREGETQHF
cdr3_nt: TGCAGTGCTAGAGAAGGGGAGACCCAGCACTTC

v_call: TRBV14
d_call: NA
clone_size: NA
j_call: TRBJ1-4
cdr3_aa: CASSQDVTVKAVRKLFF
cdr3_nt: TGTGCCAGCAGCCAAGACGTAACAGTCAAGGCGGTCCGAAAACTGTTTTTT

v_call: TRBV20-1
d_call: NA
clone_size: NA
j_call: TRBJ1-2
cdr3_aa: CSGPPRGLYGYTF
cdr3_nt: TGCAGTGGTCCGCCCAGGGGCCTCTATGGCTACACCTTC

v_call: TRBV11-2
d_call: NA
clone_size: NA
j_call: TRBJ2-2
cdr3_aa: CASSLEGGVTGQLFF
cdr3_nt: TGTGCCAGCAGCTTAGAGGGCGGAGTCACCGGGCAGCTGTTTTTT

v_call: TRBV4-3
d_call: NA
clone_size: NA
j_call: TRBJ2-6
cdr3_aa: CTSRQGAVSGANVLTF
cdr3_nt: TGCACCAGCAGACAAGGGGCGGTGTCTGGGGCCAACGTCCTGACTTTC

v_call: TRBV11-3
d_call: NA
clone_size: NA
j_call: TRBJ2-6
cdr3_aa: CASTLVGRASGTNVLTF
cdr3_nt: TGTGCCAGCACCTTAGTTGGACGGGCCTCTGGGACCAACGTCCTGACTTTC

v_call: TRBV29-1
d_call: NA
clone_size: NA
j_call: TRBJ2-1
cdr3_aa: CSVGGQRVYNEQFF
cdr3_nt: TGCAGCGTTGGAGGCCAGCGGGTCTACAATGAGCAGTTCTTC

v_call: TRBV12-3/TRBV12-4
d_call: NA
clone_size: NA
j_call: TRBJ1-5
cdr3_aa: CASSPSRGGQPRHF
cdr3_nt: TGTGCCAGCAGTCCCTCCAGGGGAGGTCAGCCCCGGCATTTT

v_call: TRBV4-2
d_call: NA
clone_size: NA
j_call: TRBJ1-1
cdr3_aa: CASSQVAQLDNTEAFF
cdr3_nt: TGTGCCAGCAGCCAAGTCGCACAGCTCGATAACACTGAAGCTTTCTTT

v_call: TRBV5-4
d_call: NA
clone_size: few
j_call: TRBJ2-7
cdr3_aa: CASSLEGQAKQYF
cdr3_nt: TGTGCCAGCAGCTTGGAGGGGCAGGCGAAGCAGTACTTC

v_call: TRBV14
d_call: NA
clone_size: few
j_call: TRBJ1-2
cdr3_aa: CASSQDGWGLGGYTF
cdr3_nt: TGTGCCAGCAGCCAAGATGGCTGGGGACTGGGTGGCTACACCTTC

v_call: TRBV28
d_call: NA
clone_size: few
j_call: TRBJ2-1
cdr3_aa: CASSPLGAGQRHTTQFF
cdr3_nt: TGTGCCAGCAGTCCCCTAGGGGCGGGACAGCGCCACACCACCCAGTTCTTC

v_call: TRBV11-3
d_call: TRBD2
clone_size: NA
j_call: TRBJ2-2
cdr3_aa: CASGSRGVGRYRAGELFF
cdr3_nt: TGTGCCAGCGGCTCCCGGGGGGTGGGAAGATACAGAGCCGGGGAGCTATTTTTT

v_call: TRBV5-1
d_call: TRBD2
clone_size: few
j_call: TRBJ2-3
cdr3_aa: CASSPLAVSTDTQYF
cdr3_nt: TGCGCCAGCAGCCCACTAGCGGTGAGCACAGATACGCAGTATTTT

v_call: TRBV4-1
d_call: NA
clone_size: NA
j_call: TRBJ2-1
cdr3_aa: CASSLSSLYGYYNEQFF
cdr3_nt: TGCGCCAGCAGCCTCAGCTCATTGTACGGCTACTACAATGAGCAGTTCTTC

v_call: TRBV4-3
d_call: TRBD2
clone_size: few
j_call: TRBJ2-3
cdr3_aa: CASSQDLGGRRGARNTQYF
cdr3_nt: TGCGCCAGCAGCCAAGATTTAGGCGGGAGACGAGGAGCTAGGAATACGCAGTATTTT

v_call: TRBV28
d_call: TRBD2
clone_size: NA
j_call: TRBJ2-1
cdr3_aa: CASSYAGGAGEQFF
cdr3_nt: TGTGCCAGCAGTTATGCCGGGGGGGCAGGTGAGCAGTTCTTC

v_call: TRBV11-2
d_call: NA
clone_size: NA
j_call: TRBJ1-1
cdr3_aa: CASSLDLNTEDFF
cdr3_nt: TGTGCCAGCAGCTTGGATCTAAACACTGAAGATTTCTTT

v_call: TRBV11-3
d_call: NA
clone_size: NA
j_call: TRBJ2-7
cdr3_aa: CTSSSPSGAAVQYF
cdr3_nt: TGTACCAGCAGCTCACCTTCTGGGGCCGCCGTGCAGTACTTC

v_call: TRBV5-1
d_call: NA
clone_size: NA
j_call: TRBJ1-1
cdr3_aa: CASRRTLGAMNTEAFF
cdr3_nt: TGCGCCAGCAGACGGACATTGGGGGCCATGAACACTGAAGCTTTCTTT

v_call: TRBV20-1
d_call: NA
clone_size: many
j_call: TRBJ1-2
cdr3_aa: CSAPKEFNYGYTF
cdr3_nt: TGCAGTGCTCCCAAGGAATTTAACTATGGCTACACCTTC

v_call: TRBV6-5
d_call: NA
clone_size: NA
j_call: TRBJ1-2
cdr3_aa: CASSYSPGDWMGYTF
cdr3_nt: TGTGCCAGCAGTTACTCGCCAGGAGACTGGATGGGCTACACCTTC

v_call: TRBV4-2
d_call: TRBD1
clone_size: NA
j_call: TRBJ1-3
cdr3_aa: CASSQVSTGGGNTVCF
cdr3_nt: TGTGCCAGCAGCCAAGTCAGCACAGGGGGAGGAAACACCGTATGTTTT

v_call: TRBV11-1
d_call: TRBD2
clone_size: NA
j_call: TRBJ2-7
cdr3_aa: CASSLERTSIYEKYF
cdr3_nt: TGTGCCAGCAGCTTAGAACGGACTAGCATATACGAGAAGTACTTC

v_call: TRBV5-6
d_call: TRBD1
clone_size: many
j_call: TRBJ1-6
cdr3_aa: CASSRPDRGFSPLHF
cdr3_nt: TGTGCCAGCAGCCGACCGGACAGGGGTTTTTCACCCCTCCACTTT

v_call: TRBV6-6
d_call: NA
clone_size: many
j_call: TRBJ1-6
cdr3_aa: CASTHVVMGNSPLHF
cdr3_nt: TGTGCCAGCACCCACGTGGTTATGGGAAATTCACCCCTCCACTTT

v_call: TRBV6-1
d_call: NA
clone_size: NA
j_call: TRBJ1-1
cdr3_aa: CASSDGPEAGTEAFF
cdr3_nt: TGTGCCAGCAGCGATGGGCCGGAGGCCGGAACTGAAGCGTTCTTT